Described below is a single T cell receptor (beta chain) sequence and its context. Its matching antigen is unknown. This sample is part of a study of cytomegalovirus exposure and HLA in healthy donors. Primers: 60 Vbeta forward and 13 Jbeta reverse. The protocol was immunoSEQ multiplex PCR, while the TCRdb copy is restricted to in-frame clones and leaves out a portion. Across over 80,000 clones, the top ten clones capture approximately 6% of the sample. This CDR3 is built from 16 residues. Per the germline V gene, CDR1 is SGHTA and CDR2 is FQGTGA. Losses at the gene ends were 4 bases for V and 0 bases for J; bases not matched to a gene: 5. General study findings and limits: Most subjects had HLA-A and HLA-B alleles reportedly predicted accurately by TCR beta sequences. Common viral pathogens seemed, in a later analysis, to connect with several of the most significant clusters.

The rearrangement links TRBV7-3 to TRBJ1-4; 7 bases fit TRBD1. The origin of this receptor is a girl between 5 and 17 years old in good health and CMV-seropositive. The sequenced sample consisted of PBMCs. For the CDR3, the DNA is TGTGCCAGCAGCTCAGGGGGACTAGCAACTAATGAAAAACTGTTTTTT. This gives the protein CASSSGGLATNEKLFF.